These T cell receptor beta chains were read from a single sample in a study of blood T cells in healthy people across ages. MiXCR, run by TCRdb on the 5' RACE reads, gives a single entry per CDR3 protein. The sample includes about 1.4 million distinct CDR3 sequences, around 59% seen only once; the top ten take 6.5% to 8%. Sequencing was performed on blood. These receptors all stem from a man between 18 and 29 years old in good health. Both conserved end residues are part of each CDR3. The D gene is left open where the match is weak. Size tells how often a clone was seen (once, few, many) or the class of an expanded clone, and some rows leave it out.

>-|TRBV13|TRBD1|TRBJ2-4
TGTGCCAGCAGCCCACGCACCGGGACAGGGGGGACTAGCCCCTTTGGAGAGCAGTACTTC
CASSPRTGTGGTSPFGEQYF
>-|TRBV12-3/TRBV12-4|-|TRBJ1-1
TGTGCCAGCAGCCCCGGCGGACGGATGAACACTGAAGCTTTCTTT
CASSPGGRMNTEAFF
>-|TRBV9|-|TRBJ2-7
TGTGCCAGCAGCGTGTCGAAACAGGGCTACGAGCAGTACTTC
CASSVSKQGYEQYF
>-|TRBV20-1|TRBD1|TRBJ2-1
TGCAGTGCTCCTAAGGGGACAGGGGACCCAAATGAGCAGTTCTTC
CSAPKGTGDPNEQFF
>-|TRBV20-1|-|TRBJ1-2
TGCAGTGCTAGAGATGGGACACCCTATGGCTACACCTTC
CSARDGTPYGYTF
>-|TRBV7-9|-|TRBJ1-1
TGTGCCAGCAGCTCGGCCGGGGTTATGAACACTGAAGCTTTCTTT
CASSSAGVMNTEAFF
>-|TRBV6-1|-|TRBJ1-1
TGTGCCAGCAGTGAATTTGGAGGGGCCAACACTGAAGCTTTCTTT
CASSEFGGANTEAFF
>-|TRBV5-1|-|TRBJ2-5
TGCGCCAGCACCCTTGCGACAGGAGAAGAGACCCAGTACTTC
CASTLATGEETQYF
>-|TRBV7-9|TRBD2|TRBJ2-7
TGTGCCAGCACCACCTTCTTTCCTAGCGGGAGAATCAACGAGCAGTACTTC
CASTTFFPSGRINEQYF
>-|TRBV7-9|-|TRBJ1-2
TGTGCCAGCAGCTTAGAAGTGGACGTAACATATGGCTACACCTTC
CASSLEVDVTYGYTF
>-|TRBV2|-|TRBJ1-6
TGTGCCAGCAGTGATTATCGACAGGTCGTGGGTTCACCCCTCCACTTT
CASSDYRQVVGSPLHF
>-|TRBV20-1|TRBD1|TRBJ2-1
TGCAGTGCTTGGAGGGACAGGGGTGGGAATGAGCAGTTCTTC
CSAWRDRGGNEQFF
>once|TRBV3-1|TRBD1|TRBJ2-1
TGTGCCAGCAGGGGACAGGCTACCTACAATGAGCAGTTCTTC
CASRGQATYNEQFF
>many|TRBV7-2|-|TRBJ2-7
TGTGCCAGCAGGTTAGACACCGGGATTTACTACGAGCAGTACTTC
CASRLDTGIYYEQYF
>once|TRBV9|-|TRBJ1-6
TGTGCCGGCAGCCGACCACCGCATTCACCCCTCCACTTT
CAGSRPPHSPLHF
>-|TRBV29-1|-|TRBJ2-1
TGCAGCGTGGACGTAGAAACTACATACAATGAGCAGTTCTTC
CSVDVETTYNEQFF
>-|TRBV12-3/TRBV12-4|TRBD1|TRBJ1-1
TGTGCCAGCAGTTTAACAGGGGCGGGCGACACTGAAGCTTTCTTT
CASSLTGAGDTEAFF
>-|TRBV20-1|TRBD2|TRBJ2-1
TGCAGTGCGGAAAGACTAGCGGGAGGCTTCAATGAGCAGTTCTTC
CSAERLAGGFNEQFF
>-|TRBV13|TRBD2|TRBJ2-3
TGTGCCAGCACCGGGGGGAGGCGGACGACAGATACGCAGTATTTT
CASTGGRRTTDTQYF
>-|TRBV12-3/TRBV12-4|-|TRBJ1-4
TGTGCCAGCGCTCTCAGTGTTAATGAAAAACTGTTTTTT
CASALSVNEKLFF
>-|TRBV27|-|TRBJ1-1
TGTGCCAGCAGTTTTGGGGGGAGCACTGAAGCTTTCTTT
CASSFGGSTEAFF
>-|TRBV4-2|TRBD1|TRBJ2-5
TGTGCCAGCAGCCATTCACCGGGACAGGGATCGGGTGAGCAGTACTTC
CASSHSPGQGSGEQYF